This T cell receptor beta chain originates from a study of OX40 agonist ivuxolimab in advanced cancers. The protocol was immunoSEQ multiplex PCR, while the TCRdb copy is restricted to in-frame clones and leaves out a portion. The sample shows over 45,000 clones, roughly 81% of them seen only once. This clone was detected once. Its matching antigen is unknown. The study, taken as a whole, reports: The authors also found low normalized T-cell clonal expansion in some nonresponders. CD8+ T cells (on average) carried more expanded clones than CD4+ T cells.

The germline V and J ends were trimmed by 3 bases and 1 base, with 16 bases remaining between them. Per the germline V gene, CDR1 is SNHLY and CDR2 is FYNNEI. The CDR3 spans 16 residues. This clonotype was obtained from an adult with an advanced solid tumor such as melanoma, head and neck, liver or kidney cancer. The sample here was CD4+ or CD8+ T cells sorted from blood, taken in a trial of the OX40 agonist ivuxolimab. V and J are TRBV2 and TRBJ2-7, with D perhaps TRBD2 (5 bases). CDR3 bases: TGTGCCAGCAGTGAGTTCCAAGGACTCCTATCCTACGAGCAGTACTTC. It encodes CASSEFQGLLSYEQYF.